One sample yielded the 27 T cell receptor beta chains listed below, sequenced in a study of regulatory T cells in long-lasting Graves disease. Specified time point: newly diagnosed GD, antithyroid drugs for less than 3 months. Extracted RNA from PBMCs served as the source of the TCR library. Relying on iRepertoire HTBI primers and Arm-PCR of CDR3 regions, the team built TCR beta libraries. MiXCR was run by TCRdb on the multiplex PCR reads, yielding one entry per CDR3 protein. Of hundreds of thousands of distinct CDR3 sequences listed, 9.5% to 15% are singletons. These sequences were also reported in another study, on T cells in Graves' hyperthyroidism and ophthalmopathy.

Sequences were derived from peripheral blood mononuclear cells (PBMCs), sampled at new diagnosis, from a patient treated with antithyroid drugs. The receptor source for this set is a woman younger than 45 with Graves disease.

This clonotype was detected many times. The chain combines TRBV20-1 with TRBJ1-2; D is perhaps TRBD1 (5 bases). The germline gives CDR1 DFQATT, CDR2 SNEGSKA (reference sequence). Trimming took off 3 bases at V and 0 bases at J, with 17 bases between the two ends. The CDR3 has 16 residues. The CDR3 bases are TGCAGTGCTAGTGTTAAGGGGTCGGCAACTAACTATGGCTACACCTTC. Protein sequence: CSASVKGSATNYGYTF.

This clonotype was seen many times. V usage is TRBV6-1 and J usage is TRBJ1-1, with a possible D match to TRBD1 (5 bases). Deletions cut 2 bases from V and 3 bases from J, with 13 bases between. The CDR3 totals 15 residues. Germline CDR1 reads MNHNS; CDR2 reads SASEGT. The CDR3 here is CASSEQIWGDTEAFF. The CDR3 DNA follows: TGTGCCAGCAGTGAACAAATATGGGGGGACACTGAAGCTTTCTTT.

This clonotype showed up many times. CDR3: CASRRREARDEQFF. CDR3 nucleotides: TGTGCCAGCAGACGGCGGGAGGCGAGGGATGAGCAGTTCTTC. The genes are TRBV11-3 and TRBJ2-1, with 8 positions matching TRBD2. V gave up 6 bases and J gave up 8 bases; unmatched junction bases: 9. The CDR3 consists of 14 residues. Germline CDR1 reads SGHNT; CDR2 reads YENEEA.

The table lists this clonotype with many counts. V and J are TRBV2 and TRBJ2-7; D unclear. CDR1 is SNHLY, CDR2 FYNNEI, per germline. The CDR3 runs to 15 residues. V was shortened by 8 bases and J by 0 bases, with 17 bases between the two germline ends. The CDR3 is CASAATEPSSYEQYF. The DNA of the CDR3 is TGTGCCAGCGCAGCGACGGAACCGAGCTCCTACGAGCAGTACTTC.

The sample holds many counts of this clonotype. The chain carries TRBV12-3 or TRBV12-4 and TRBJ1-1; 12 nucleotides agree with TRBD1. Losses at the gene ends were 3 bases for V and 8 bases for J; bases not matched to a gene: 13. This CDR3 is built from 17 residues. In DNA form, the CDR3 reads TGTGCCAGCAGTTTCGGGGACAGGGGGCTTATTGGGAACGAAGCTTTCTTT. Protein sequence: CASSFGDRGLIGNEAFF.

The V call is TRBV20-1, the J call TRBJ2-4; D is perhaps TRBD2 (6 bases). This CDR3 is built from 15 residues. With 3 bases removed from V and 1 base from J, the gap between germline ends came to 13 bases. Germline CDR1 DFQATT, CDR2 SNEGSKA (reference sequence). This CDR3 reads CSASMAGRAKNIQYF. In DNA, the CDR3 is TGCAGTGCTAGTATGGCGGGGCGGGCCAAAAACATTCAGTACTTC.

Note on this clonotype: With a far larger clone one base away, a read error is the likely cause. This chain links TRBV9 with TRBJ2-1; D unresolved. Germline CDR1 SGDLS, CDR2 YYNGEE. This CDR3 spans 14 amino acids. Trimming stripped 6 bases from V and 8 bases from J, with 18 bases between. The CDR3 DNA is TGTGCCAGCAATTTGTATCAGGAAAACTATGAGCAGTTCTTC. Translation gives CASNLYQENYEQFF.

This clonotype has ten or more counts. V is TRBV4-3 and J is TRBJ2-3, with TRBD1 matching 7 bases. Per the germline V gene, CDR1 is LGHNA and CDR2 is YSLEER. The J segment lost 3 bases and the V segment lost 0 bases, leaving 15 bases of the junction unmatched. The CDR3 length is 19 residues. The CDR3 DNA follows: TGCGCCAGCAGCCAAGAACAGGGGTTGGACGCGCGTAAGACAGATACGCAGTATTTT. Translated, it gives CASSQEQGLDARKTDTQYF.

A few counts support this clonotype. The gene calls are TRBV6-1 and TRBJ2-5, with D maybe TRBD1 (5 bases). Germline V gene sequence: CDR1 MNHNS, CDR2 SASEGT. The CDR3 is 13 amino acids. The ends were cut back, 7 bases at V and 4 bases at J, with 13 bases in the middle. The CDR3 DNA follows: TGTGCCAGCACCCAAGGGGTGGGAGAGACCCAGTACTTC. This codes for CASTQGVGETQYF.

In this sample, this clonotype turned up many times. This chain links TRBV20-1 with TRBJ1-2, with 9 nucleotides matching TRBD1. The length of the CDR3 is 17 residues. Trimming took 5 bases from V and 4 from J; bases not matched to a gene: 17. Germline loops: CDR1 DFQATT, CDR2 SNEGSKA (reference sequence). In DNA form, the CDR3 reads TGCAGTGCTCCCTGGGGGGGACAGGGCCAGTGGGGCTATGGCTACACCTTC. This codes for CSAPWGGQGQWGYGYTF.

This clonotype has a handful of counts. The rearrangement uses TRBV7-2 and TRBJ1-3; no firm D call. The CDR3 covers 20 residues. The V and J ends lost 2 bases and 0 bases respectively, with 23 bases between them. Germline CDR1 and CDR2: SGHTA and FQGNSA. The CDR3 DNA is TGTGCCAGCAGCTTATTAGGGCGTGTGGGGTACCCTTTCTCTGGAAACACCATATATTTT. Translated: CASSLLGRVGYPFSGNTIYF.

This clonotype came up many times. V gene TRBV27 combines with J gene TRBJ2-7, with TRBD2 identical over 8 bases. The CDR3 runs to 14 residues. Germline CDR1 MNHEY, CDR2 SMNVEV (reference sequence). The junction had 4 bases not matched to a gene; V was cut back by 4 bases and J by 2 bases. CDR3: CASSYSGGAYEQYF. CDR3 in DNA: TGTGCCAGCAGTTATTCGGGAGGGGCCTACGAGCAGTACTTC.

This clonotype was detected many times. This chain joins TRBV11-2 and TRBJ2-7; a weak D match, TRBD2 (6 bases). Trimming stripped 0 bases from V and 3 bases from J, with 12 bases between. This CDR3 has 15 amino acids. Germline V gives CDR1 SGHAT, CDR2 FQNNGV. The chain's CDR3 is CASSLDQLSGYEQYF. CDR3 nucleotides: TGTGCCAGCAGCTTAGATCAGCTTAGCGGCTACGAGCAGTACTTC.

The rearrangement joins TRBV12-3 or TRBV12-4 to TRBJ2-1; 9 nucleotides agree with TRBD2. The V segment lost 6 bases and the J segment 8 bases; nucleotides outside the gene matches: 11. The length of the CDR3 is 15 residues. The CDR3 coding sequence is TGTGCCAGCAGGGGGGCGGGAGGGCCCTCGGATGAGCAGTTCTTC. It specifies CASRGAGGPSDEQFF.

This clonotype showed up just a few times. The rearrangement links TRBV9 to TRBJ1-5, with D unclear. CDR1 is SGDLS, CDR2 YYNGEE, per germline. CDR3 length equals 14 residues. Trimming removed 4 bases from V and 3 bases from J, with 11 bases in between. Here the CDR3 reads CASSRGRANQPQHF. The CDR3 coding sequence is TGTGCCAGCAGCAGAGGTAGGGCCAATCAGCCCCAGCATTTT.

This clonotype has a count of ten or more. The CDR3 sequence: CASSELAGQYTGELFF. For the CDR3, the DNA is TGTGCCAGCAGTGAGCTAGCGGGACAATACACCGGGGAGCTGTTTTTT. V usage is TRBV2 and J usage is TRBJ2-2; the match to TRBD2 covers 9 bases. Germline values: CDR1 SNHLY, CDR2 FYNNEI. V lost 3 bases to trimming and J lost 3 bases; unmatched junction nucleotides: 5. The CDR3 loop spans 16 amino acids.

The sample holds many counts of this clonotype. This chain connects TRBV6-1 to TRBJ1-4; D unclear. The ends were cut back, 3 bases at V and 6 bases at J, with 17 bases in the middle. The CDR3 length is 16 residues. CDR1 and CDR2 from the germline V gene are MNHNS and SASEGT. DNA of the CDR3: TGTGCCAGCAGTGATGTTAGTCCGCCAAGGGATGAAAAACTGTTTTTT. Protein: CASSDVSPPRDEKLFF.

This clonotype was detected many times. The V gene is TRBV28, the J gene TRBJ1-4; D remains ambiguous. Trimming shortened V by 3 bases and J by 8 bases, and 10 bases separated the two germline ends. Per the germline V gene, CDR1 is MDHEN and CDR2 is SYDVKM. The CDR3 has 13 amino acids. CDR3 sequence: CASSFRFGEKLFF. The CDR3 coding sequence is TGTGCCAGCAGTTTCAGATTTGGAGAAAAACTGTTTTTT.

This rearrangement joins TRBV7-9 to TRBJ1-4; no clear D. The V gene's germline CDR1 is SEHNR and CDR2 FQNEAQ (reference sequence). The V end lost 6 bases, the J end lost 8 bases, and 16 bases lay between the germline ends. This CDR3 region has 14 residues. The CDR3 sequence: CASSPGILREKLFF. In nucleotides, the CDR3 is TGTGCCAGCAGTCCAGGAATTTTGAGGGAAAAACTGTTTTTT.

The gene calls are TRBV5-5 and TRBJ1-2, with 7 bases identical to TRBD1. The V gene's germline CDR1 is SGHKS and CDR2 YYEKEE (reference sequence). After removal of 1 base from V and 0 bases from J, the junction contained 6 bases not matched to a gene. CDR3 length: 16 residues. The CDR3 DNA reads as TGTGCCAGCAGCTTGTGGGGGACAGTCTCTAACTATGGCTACACCTTC. It is translated as CASSLWGTVSNYGYTF. Based on the CDR3 plus reference TRBV5-5 and TRBJ1-2, the full variable domain is DAGVTQSPTHLIKTRGQQVTLRCSPISGHKSVSWYQQVLGQGPQFIFQYYEKEERGRGNFPDRFSARQFPNYSSELNVNALLLGDSALYLCASSLWGTVSNYGYTFGSGTRLTVV.

Many counts were recorded for this clonotype. The chain couples TRBV15 to TRBJ2-1, with 10 bases that match TRBD2. Germline lookup yields CDR1 LNHNV and CDR2 YYDKDF (reference sequence). The CDR3 consists of 16 residues. The V and J ends lost 5 bases and 9 bases, in that order; junction bases with no gene match: 13. The CDR3 is CATSLKRLAGVGEQFF. The DNA of the CDR3 is TGTGCCACCAGCCTAAAGAGGCTAGCGGGAGTAGGTGAGCAGTTCTTC.

This clonotype turned up a few times. The chain combines TRBV19 with TRBJ1-5, with D possibly matching TRBD1 (5 bases). Between the trimmed V and J ends, which lost 4 bases and 6 bases, there was a span of 16 bases. CDR3 length: 15 residues. Per germline, CDR1 LNHDA and CDR2 SQIVND (reference sequence). Written as DNA, the CDR3 is TGTGCCAGTAGTAACCGGGACGGATCAGGTCAGCCCCAGCATTTT. Protein sequence: CASSNRDGSGQPQHF.

V usage is TRBV24-1 and J usage is TRBJ1-2, with a weak D call TRBD1 (5 bases). The germline gives CDR1 KGHDR, CDR2 SFDVKD. Trimming left V 9 bases short and J 3 bases short, with 22 bases between. The CDR3 contains 16 residues. The CDR3 DNA sequence: TGTGCCACCTCAGTAAGACGGACACCCGACGACTATGGCTACACCTTC. Encoded protein: CATSVRRTPDDYGYTF.

This clonotype was seen repeatedly, ten times or more. The genes are TRBV28 and TRBJ1-5, with D unclear. The germline V and J ends were trimmed by 5 bases and 0 bases, with 11 bases remaining between them. The CDR3 consists of 15 residues. Germline CDR1 MDHEN, CDR2 SYDVKM. The chain's CDR3 is CASSPNINSNQPQHF. The CDR3 DNA follows: TGTGCCAGCAGTCCCAACATAAATAGCAATCAGCCCCAGCATTTT.

At least ten counts were recorded for this clonotype. This rearrangement joins TRBV5-1 to TRBJ2-7; D is possibly TRBD1 (5 bases). CDR1 and CDR2 (germline): SGHRS, YFSETQ. Trimming took off 2 bases at V and 5 bases at J, with 14 bases between the two ends. The CDR3 spans 14 residues. The DNA for the CDR3 is TGCGCCAGCAGCTTAGACCACCAGGGTAACGAGCAGTACTTC. This codes for CASSLDHQGNEQYF. Filled out from reference TRBV5-1 and TRBJ2-7, the complete variable domain reads KAGVTQTPRYLIKTRGQQVTLSCSPISGHRSVSWYQQTPGQGLQFLFEYFSETQRNKGNFPGRFSGRQFSNSRSEMNVSTLELGDSALYLCASSLDHQGNEQYFGPGTRLTVT.

Only a few counts were recorded for this clonotype. This chain links TRBV30 with TRBJ2-7, with TRBD2 identical over 13 bases. Trimming took 4 bases from V and 5 from J; bases not matched to a gene: 5. Germline V lookup: CDR1 GTSNPN, CDR2 SVGIG (reference sequence). The CDR3 covers 14 residues. The CDR3 sequence: CAWTGTSGTNEQYF. CDR3 nucleotide sequence: TGTGCCTGGACTGGGACTAGCGGGACCAACGAGCAGTACTTC. The variable domain in full, completed from reference TRBV30 and TRBJ2-7, reads SQTIHQWPATLVQPVGSPLSLECTVEGTSNPNLYWYRQAAGRGLQLLFYSVGIGQISSEVPQNLSASRPQDRQFILSSKKLLLSDSGFYLCAWTGTSGTNEQYFGPGTRLTVT.

CDR3 in amino acids: CASAKRGWDTIYF. DNA for the CDR3: TGTGCCAGCGCTAAGCGAGGATGGGACACCATATATTTT. The rearrangement joins TRBV28 to TRBJ1-3; D uncertain. Germline CDR1 MDHEN, CDR2 SYDVKM. V was trimmed by 8 bases and J by 8 bases, leaving 16 bases between them. The CDR3 contains 13 residues.